The 2 T cell receptor beta chains below were found in one sample sequenced in a study of CXCR3-negative and CXCR3-positive naive CD8 T cells. Libraries of TRB cDNA were made by 5' RACE and carried UMIs. TCRdb re-called the 5' RACE reads and catalogs CDR3 proteins one per entry, DNA excluded. The sample's table shows about 62,000 distinct CDR3 sequences. Sequenced material: naive CXCR3- CD8+ T cells from blood. Subset here: CD45RO-CCR7+CD27+CD95- naive CD8+ T cells lacking CXCR3 (TNR3-). Receptors were obtained from a human donor in good health. Some clones in this sample may be carry-over from other donors' samples.

This chain links TRBV29-1 with TRBJ2-1; TCRdb proposes TRBD1, but this gene call is untestable without DNA. Per germline, CDR1 SQVTM and CDR2 ANQGSEA. The CDR3 extends over 16 amino acids. The CDR3 here is CSVGGFGGHVYNEQFF.

The rearrangement uses TRBV6-4 and TRBJ1-1; the D call from TCRdb, TRBD1, cannot be confirmed without DNA. The CDR3 contains 14 residues. CDR1 and CDR2 from the germline V gene are MRHNA and SNTAGT. The CDR3 loop is CASSDGQGGTEAFF.